Shown below are 26 T cell receptor beta chains from a single sample sequenced in a study of control samples from healthy donors and cancer patients (dated by TCRdb to between 2020 and 2021). To prepare the library, the immunoSEQ multiplex PCR assay was applied. Sourced from immuneACCESS, this table was stored by TCRdb with only in-frame sequences that have V and J called. A share of the clones is absent; for the studies checked, an unresolved V gene accounts for under half, and the remainder has no known explanation. The sample table shows 120,000 to 150,000 clones, and around nine tenths are seen once. The ten largest clonotypes hold around 4.7% of the sample. Sequenced sample: blood. The origin of the receptors is a man aged 25-40 years in good health.

The chain links TRBV7-8 to TRBJ2-7, with D possibly called TRBD1 or TRBD2 (5 bases each). Trimming took off 3 bases at V and 0 bases at J, with 9 bases between the two ends. Germline V lookup: CDR1 SGHVS, CDR2 FQNEAQ. The CDR3 consists of 14 residues. The CDR3 nucleotides are TGTGCCAGCAGCTTGAGGGGTCCCTCCTACGAGCAGTACTTC. Translating gives CASSLRGPSYEQYF.

In DNA, the CDR3 is TGTGCCAGCAGCCGCCGCCGGGGGAATCAGCCCCAGCATTTT. Protein sequence: CASSRRRGNQPQHF. This chain connects TRBV7-8 to TRBJ1-5; D may be TRBD1 (5 bases). The CDR3 has 14 residues. Germline V gene data show CDR1 as SGHVS and CDR2 as FQNEAQ. The V end lost 5 bases, the J end lost 4 bases, and 12 bases lay between the germline ends.

The chain links TRBV7-9 to TRBJ2-3, with D hard to call. Germline V gene lookup returns CDR1 SEHNR and CDR2 FQNEAQ (reference sequence). V was trimmed by 5 bases and J by 2 bases, leaving 5 bases between them. This CDR3 has 12 residues. Here the CDR3 reads CASSQNTDTQYF. The CDR3 region has the DNA TGTGCCAGCAGCCAAAACACAGATACGCAGTATTTT. The entire variable domain, with the rest obtained from reference TRBV7-9 and TRBJ2-3, is as follows: DTGVSQNPRHKITKRGQNVTFRCDPISEHNRLYWYRQTLGQGPEFLTYFQNEAQLEKSRLLSDRFSAERPKGSFSTLEIQRTEQGDSAMYLCASSQNTDTQYFGPGTRLTVL.

The chain has TRBV24-1 and TRBJ2-1; TRBD2 aligns across 7 bases. The CDR3 contains 16 residues. The V gene's germline CDR1 is KGHDR and CDR2 SFDVKD. The V segment lost 1 base and the J segment 7 bases; nucleotides outside the gene matches: 9. DNA for the CDR3: TGTGCCACCAGTGATTTTGGCGGGAGTCGGGCAAATGAGCAGTTCTTC. Protein: CATSDFGGSRANEQFF.

This chain uses TRBV7-8 with TRBJ1-1; D might be TRBD1 (6 bases). The CDR3 is made up of 13 amino acids. V dropped 5 bases and J dropped 3 bases, with 10 bases sitting between them. Germline loops: CDR1 SGHVS, CDR2 FQNEAQ. In DNA form, the CDR3 reads TGTGCCAGCAGCCTGAACAGGGACACTGAAGCTTTCTTT. Translating it yields CASSLNRDTEAFF.

The chain carries TRBV2 and TRBJ2-7; the D gene is possibly TRBD1 (6 bases). This CDR3 region has 13 residues. CDR1 and CDR2 from the germline V gene are SNHLY and FYNNEI. Trimming took 10 bases from V and 4 from J, leaving 17 bases between them. The CDR3 reads CATRGNFFYEQYF. CDR3 in DNA: TGTGCCACCAGGGGTAACTTTTTTTACGAGCAGTACTTC.

The rearrangement links TRBV19 to TRBJ2-7, with 7 positions matching TRBD2. The germline gives CDR1 LNHDA, CDR2 SQIVND (reference sequence). Unmatched junction bases numbered 7, after V lost 1 base and J lost 4 bases. CDR3 length: 15 residues. The CDR3 sequence: CASSIVSGARYEQYF. The CDR3 bases are TGTGCCAGTAGTATAGTGAGCGGGGCAAGATACGAGCAGTACTTC.

J is TRBJ1-2 and V is TRBV3-1 (or the pseudogene TRBV3-2); possible D gene TRBD1, 6 bases. The length of the CDR3 is 16 residues. CDR1 and CDR2 (germline): LGHDT, YNNKEL (reference sequence). V lost 4 bases, J lost 3 bases, and 18 bases lay in between. CDR3 coding DNA: TGTGCCAGCAGCCGAGATCTCTCAGGGGAGGACTATGGCTACACCTTC. Protein: CASSRDLSGEDYGYTF.

The chain is built from TRBV11-3 and TRBJ2-3, with 8 bases identical to TRBD2. The trim removed 1 base at V and 2 bases at J, leaving 5 bases unmatched. The CDR3 is 16 amino acids. Germline V gene data show CDR1 as SGHNT and CDR2 as YENEEA. CDR3 amino acids: CASSLGSGRATDTQYF. The CDR3 DNA sequence: TGTGCCAGCAGCTTAGGATCCGGGAGGGCCACAGATACGCAGTATTTT.

Note on this clone: This sample also contains other DNA sequences that code for the same CDR3. The gene calls are TRBV3-1 (or the pseudogene TRBV3-2) and TRBJ2-7, with unresolved D. Germline V CDR1 and CDR2: LGHDT, YNNKEL (reference sequence). The CDR3 extends over 11 amino acids. V was clipped by 1 base and J by 5 bases, with 3 bases between them. CDR3 nucleotides: TGTGCCAGCAGCCAAGTGAACGAGCAGTACTTC. Amino acids: CASSQVNEQYF.

The rearrangement uses TRBV19 and TRBJ2-3; TRBD2 is a possible D gene (6 bases). V was clipped by 8 bases and J by 5 bases, with 14 bases between them. This CDR3 is built from 13 residues. From germline, CDR1 is LNHDA and CDR2 SQIVND (reference sequence). For the CDR3, the DNA is TGTGCCAGTGGCCGGCTGGGAGGAGATACGCAGTATTTT. It encodes CASGRLGGDTQYF.

The chain links TRBV5-1 to TRBJ2-1; 11 positions agree with TRBD2. V lost 3 bases and J lost 1; bases outside the gene matches: 9. From germline, CDR1 is SGHRS and CDR2 YFSETQ. The CDR3 is 18 amino acids. The CDR3 coding sequence is TGCGCCAGCAGCTCCACCGGTAGCGGGGGGGCTTCCTACAATGAGCAGTTCTTC. Protein: CASSSTGSGGASYNEQFF.

This chain joins TRBV27 and TRBJ1-2; the match to TRBD1 covers 7 bases. The V segment lost 2 bases and the J segment 4 bases; nucleotides outside the gene matches: 10. Germline CDR1 reads MNHEY; CDR2 reads SMNVEV (reference sequence). This CDR3 is built from 16 residues. CDR3 bases: TGTGCCAGCAGTTTAGGAACACCGGGACAGAGCTATGGCTACACCTTC. Translated, it gives CASSLGTPGQSYGYTF.

The gene calls are TRBV7-2 and TRBJ1-5; tentatively, D is TRBD1 (5 bases). There are 18 residues in the CDR3. Trimming took 2 bases from V and 0 from J, leaving 17 bases between them. Germline V gene data show CDR1 as SGHTA and CDR2 as FQGNSA. CDR3: CASSLTGGGGNSNQPQHF. CDR3 DNA: TGTGCCAGCAGCTTAACTGGGGGGGGAGGGAATAGCAATCAGCCCCAGCATTTT. Full variable domain (missing parts from reference TRBV7-2 and TRBJ1-5): GAGVSQSPSNKVTEKGKDVELRCDPISGHTALYWYRQSLGQGLEFLIYFQGNSAPDKSGLPSDRFSAERTGGSVSTLTIQRTQQEDSAVYLCASSLTGGGGNSNQPQHFGDGTRLSIL.

In its sample, this clone was seen a few times. The chain couples TRBV30 to TRBJ1-4; the D is unclear. V was clipped by 4 bases and J by 6 bases, with 12 bases between them. This CDR3 has 13 amino acids. CDR1 and CDR2 from the germline V gene are GTSNPN and SVGIG (reference sequence). The CDR3 reads CAWKSMGDEKLFF. Here the CDR3 DNA reads TGTGCCTGGAAGAGTATGGGAGATGAAAAACTGTTTTTT.

The chain combines TRBV6-1 with TRBJ2-5, with a tentative D call TRBD1 (5 bases). Trimming stripped 3 bases from V and 5 bases from J, with 19 bases between. The CDR3 runs to 16 residues. Germline V gene sequence: CDR1 MNHNS, CDR2 SASEGT. The CDR3 nucleotides are TGTGCCAGCAGTGAGTTGGTGGTGCAGGGTTGGGAGACCCAGTACTTC. Its translation: CASSELVVQGWETQYF.

The chain is built from TRBV15 and TRBJ2-5; the match to TRBD2 covers 9 bases. The CDR3 has 15 residues. V trimming: 4 bases; J trimming: 7 bases; junction bases outside the gene matches: 10. CDR1 is LNHNV and CDR2 is YYDKDF in the germline V gene (reference sequence). CDR3 sequence reads: CATSMPVSGSGTQYF. The CDR3 bases are TGTGCCACCAGCATGCCAGTTAGCGGGAGTGGGACCCAGTACTTC. Complete variable domain (other parts from reference TRBV15 and TRBJ2-5): DAMVIQNPRYQVTQFGKPVTLSCSQTLNHNVMYWYQQKSSQAPKLLFHYYDKDFNNEADTPDNFQSRRPNTSFCFLDIRSPGLGDTAMYLCATSMPVSGSGTQYFGPGTRLLVL.

The chain is built from TRBV25-1 and TRBJ2-7, with D perhaps TRBD2 (5 bases). Trimming cost V 8 bases and J 2 bases, with 7 bases left between them. Germline lookup yields CDR1 MGHDK and CDR2 SYGVNS. The CDR3 has 11 residues. In nucleotides, the CDR3 is TGTGCCAGCGGGAGTCCCTACGAGCAGTACTTC. Its protein is CASGSPYEQYF.

The V call is TRBV19, the J call TRBJ1-1; unclear D gene. The V gene's germline CDR1 is LNHDA and CDR2 SQIVND (reference sequence). The V gene lost 3 bases and the J gene lost 7 bases, with 15 bases spanning the gap. This CDR3 spans 14 amino acids. Here the CDR3 reads CASSISGRTNEAFF. The DNA of the CDR3 is TGTGCCAGTAGTATTAGCGGGAGGACGAATGAAGCTTTCTTT.

This chain uses TRBV15 with TRBJ2-4; TRBD1 agrees at 8 bases. V was pared by 1 base and J by 0 bases, with 2 bases of the junction left unmatched. Germline-derived CDR1 and CDR2 are LNHNV and YYDKDF (reference sequence). This CDR3 has 16 amino acids. The CDR3 protein is CATSRGQGAAKNIQYF. The CDR3 DNA sequence: TGTGCCACCAGCAGAGGTCAGGGGGCAGCCAAAAACATTCAGTACTTC.

The rearrangement uses TRBV7-7 and TRBJ2-1; 10 positions match TRBD1. Trimming at V came to 2 bases and at J to 4 bases, leaving 5 bases not matched to a gene. Germline values: CDR1 SSHAT, CDR2 FNYEAQ (reference sequence). The CDR3 is 16 residues long. The CDR3 loop reads CASSLSRDRGYNEQFF. The DNA of the CDR3 is TGTGCCAGCAGCTTAAGCAGGGACAGGGGATACAATGAGCAGTTCTTC.

The chain uses TRBV6-5 and TRBJ2-1, with TRBD2 identical over 8 bases. V shed 2 bases and J 6 bases; nucleotides not matched to a gene: 9. This CDR3 contains 16 residues. Germline V gives CDR1 MNHEY, CDR2 SVGAGI. The CDR3 sequence is CASSYRWAGGANEQFF. The CDR3 DNA reads as TGTGCCAGCAGTTACAGGTGGGCCGGGGGGGCCAATGAGCAGTTCTTC.

The V and J genes are TRBV29-1 and TRBJ2-1, with TRBD2 matching 7 bases. The junction had 8 bases not matched to a gene; V was cut back by 2 bases and J by 4 bases. Germline V gene data show CDR1 as SQVTM and CDR2 as ANQGSEA. There are 15 residues in the CDR3. CDR3 in amino acids: CSVEKTLREYNEQFF. The CDR3 nucleotides are TGCAGCGTTGAAAAAACGTTGCGGGAGTACAATGAGCAGTTCTTC.

The J gene is TRBJ2-7, the V gene TRBV7-2, with a possible D match to TRBD1 (6 bases). The V gene's germline CDR1 is SGHTA and CDR2 FQGNSA. The CDR3 runs 16 residues. Trimming took off 2 bases at V and 2 bases at J, with 16 bases between the two ends. CDR3: CASSLRPGALTYEQYF. CDR3 coding DNA: TGTGCCAGCAGCTTACGCCCAGGGGCCTTGACCTACGAGCAGTACTTC.

The chain employs TRBV5-1 and TRBJ2-2, with TRBD1 matching over 8 bases. Germline V lookup: CDR1 SGHRS, CDR2 YFSETQ. With 3 bases clipped from V and 0 bases from J, the junction kept 10 bases outside the gene matches. The CDR3 runs 18 residues. The CDR3: CASSSQGAINSNTGELFF. The CDR3 DNA sequence: TGCGCCAGCAGCTCTCAGGGGGCGATCAATTCGAACACCGGGGAGCTGTTTTTT.

The genes are TRBV12-5 and TRBJ2-2, with D possibly matching TRBD1 (6 bases). With 7 bases removed from V and 4 bases from J, the gap between germline ends came to 13 bases. CDR3 length equals 14 residues. Germline CDR1 reads LGHNT; CDR2 reads FRNRAP. CDR3 DNA: TGTGCTAGTGACACAGGGAAGTCCACCGGGGAGCTGTTTTTT. Its translation: CASDTGKSTGELFF.